This TCR beta chain was documented in a study of CD8+ T cells in alopecia areata. Notes on the study in general: Scalp sample sequencing also detects resident alphabeta T cells of normal skin. It was lesional scalp, especially alopecia totalis/universalis, that showed higher clonality than normal scalp. Sharing of TCR sequences between patients (possibly for HLA-related reasons) was less clear than in mice.

This clone has just one count. Its target is unknown. RNA extraction and reverse transcription yielded cDNA as sequencing template. Repertoires were generated with immunoSEQ multiplex PCR, while TCRdb's copy carries only in-frame clones and drops some. This sample carries 150,000 to 200,000 clones, around 71% of them seen once, and the ten largest clones take roughly an eighth. Between the trimmed V and J ends, which lost 5 bases and 0 bases, there was a span of 19 bases. This CDR3 region has 17 residues. Germline CDR1 SGHVS, CDR2 FNYEAQ. Collected material from alopecia areata patients comprised lesional scalp punch biopsies and peripheral blood.

This clonotype originated in a human donor with alopecia areata. J is TRBJ1-2 and V is TRBV7-6, with a possible D match to TRBD1 (5 bases). The sample here was CD8+ T cells sorted from blood, taken at week 0. The CDR3 spells CASSPHSVAGPNYGYTF. CDR3 sequence (DNA): TGTGCCAGCAGCCCCCACAGTGTGGCAGGGCCTAACTATGGCTACACCTTC.